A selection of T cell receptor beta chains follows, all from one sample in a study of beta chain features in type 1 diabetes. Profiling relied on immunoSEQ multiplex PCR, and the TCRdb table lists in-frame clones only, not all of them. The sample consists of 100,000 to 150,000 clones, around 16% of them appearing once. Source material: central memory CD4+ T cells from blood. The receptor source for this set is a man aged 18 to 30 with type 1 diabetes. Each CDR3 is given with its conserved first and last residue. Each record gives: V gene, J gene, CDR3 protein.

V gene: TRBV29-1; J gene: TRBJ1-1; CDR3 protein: CSVEGQMNTEAFF
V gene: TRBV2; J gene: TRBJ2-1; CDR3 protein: CATSRVGRDLQFF
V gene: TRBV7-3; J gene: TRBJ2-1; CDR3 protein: CASSGTSGGYGEQFF
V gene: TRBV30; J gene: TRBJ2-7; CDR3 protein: CAWTRDNSYEQYF
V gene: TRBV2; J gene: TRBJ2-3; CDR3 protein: CASSPSTDTQYF
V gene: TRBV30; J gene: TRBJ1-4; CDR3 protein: CAWSVTRVSRKLFF
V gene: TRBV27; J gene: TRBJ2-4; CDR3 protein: CASSLDRGHIQYF
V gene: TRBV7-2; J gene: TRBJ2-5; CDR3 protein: CASSTDRGVGETQYF
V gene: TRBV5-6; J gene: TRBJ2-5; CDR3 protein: CASSFRQGGETQYF
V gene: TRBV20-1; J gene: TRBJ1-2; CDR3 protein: CSYYAGGYTF
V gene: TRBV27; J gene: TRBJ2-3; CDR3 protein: CASSFMAGGTDTQYF
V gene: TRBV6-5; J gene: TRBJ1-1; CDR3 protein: CAISGQGNTEAFF
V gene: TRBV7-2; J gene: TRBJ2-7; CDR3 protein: CASKNRGAGDEQYF
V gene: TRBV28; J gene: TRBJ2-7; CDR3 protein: CATMTASYEQYF
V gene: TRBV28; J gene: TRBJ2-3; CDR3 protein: CASVSPDGTDTQYF
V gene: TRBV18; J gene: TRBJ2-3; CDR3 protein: CASSPYGESTDTQYF
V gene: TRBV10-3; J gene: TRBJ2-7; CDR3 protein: CAISGRGSPGGEQYF
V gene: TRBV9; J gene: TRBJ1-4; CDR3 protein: CASSSGGLGDEKLFF
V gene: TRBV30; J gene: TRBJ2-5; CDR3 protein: CAWSVQPQETQYF
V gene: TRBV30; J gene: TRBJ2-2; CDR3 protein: CAWTQNTGELFF
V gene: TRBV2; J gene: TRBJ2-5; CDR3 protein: CASGYRETQYF
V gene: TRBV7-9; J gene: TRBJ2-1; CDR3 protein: CASSITRDLYNEQFF
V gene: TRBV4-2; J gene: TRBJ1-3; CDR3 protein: CASSQEERNTIYF
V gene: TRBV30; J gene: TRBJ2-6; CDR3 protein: CAWSRVNGANVLTF
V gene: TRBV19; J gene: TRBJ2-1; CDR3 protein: CASSIQSSYNEQFF
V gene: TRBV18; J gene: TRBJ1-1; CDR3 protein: CASSGDRGNTEAFF
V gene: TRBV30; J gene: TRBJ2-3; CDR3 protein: CAWSVASGGTDTQYF
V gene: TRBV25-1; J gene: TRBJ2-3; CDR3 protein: CASRALGTRDTQYF
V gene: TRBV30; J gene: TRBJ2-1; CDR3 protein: CAQTSGEGGEQFF
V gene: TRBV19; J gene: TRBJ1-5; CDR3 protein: CASTVGTVNQPQHF
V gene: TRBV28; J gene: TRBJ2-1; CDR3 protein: CASSALSLRYNEQFF
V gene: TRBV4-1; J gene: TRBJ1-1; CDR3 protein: CASSNTGETEAFF
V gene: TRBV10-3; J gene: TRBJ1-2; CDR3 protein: CAIFQGQAYGYTF
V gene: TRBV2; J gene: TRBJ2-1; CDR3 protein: CASSTGQGPEQFF
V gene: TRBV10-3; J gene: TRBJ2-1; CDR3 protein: CAISESTGISYNEQFF
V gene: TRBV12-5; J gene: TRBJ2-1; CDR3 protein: CASGLAALNEQFF
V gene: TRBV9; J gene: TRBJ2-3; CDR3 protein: CASSVVEGTPPTDTQYF
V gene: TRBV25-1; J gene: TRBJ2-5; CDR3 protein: CASRVPGQETQYF
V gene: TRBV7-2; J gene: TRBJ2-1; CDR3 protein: CASSSIGGGSNEQFF
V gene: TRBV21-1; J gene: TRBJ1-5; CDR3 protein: CATTGWGNQPQHF
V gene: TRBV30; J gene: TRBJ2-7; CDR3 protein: CAWSVPKGRLVWEQYF
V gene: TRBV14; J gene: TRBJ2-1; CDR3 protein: CASSRTGIAYNEQFF
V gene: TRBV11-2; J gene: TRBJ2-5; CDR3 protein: CASSLVQRETQYF
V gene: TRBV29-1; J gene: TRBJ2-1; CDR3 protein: CSVDGGASSYNEQFF
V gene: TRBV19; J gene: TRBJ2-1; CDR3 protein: CASSIVGSGTTYNEQFF
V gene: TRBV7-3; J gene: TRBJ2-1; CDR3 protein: CASSSHGNNEQFF
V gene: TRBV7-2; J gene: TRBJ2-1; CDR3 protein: CASRDIGPYNEQFF
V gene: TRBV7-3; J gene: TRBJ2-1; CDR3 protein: CASSLTDGLTYNEQFF
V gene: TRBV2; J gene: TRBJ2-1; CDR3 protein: CASSDQFEQFF
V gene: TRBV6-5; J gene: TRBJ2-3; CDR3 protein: CASSYGQGRDTQYF
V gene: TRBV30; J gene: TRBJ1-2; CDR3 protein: CAWDGQGGGYTF
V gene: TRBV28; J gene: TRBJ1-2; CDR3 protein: CASSSGILGYGYTF
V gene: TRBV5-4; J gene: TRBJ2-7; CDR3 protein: CARSVQGSDEQYF
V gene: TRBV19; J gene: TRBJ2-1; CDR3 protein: CASTQGGLASYNEQFF
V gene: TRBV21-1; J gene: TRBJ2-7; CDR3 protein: CASSKDYHGQYF
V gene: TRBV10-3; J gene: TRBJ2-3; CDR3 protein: CAAYGGPGTDTQYF
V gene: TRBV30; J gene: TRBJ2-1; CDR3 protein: CAWSGFVVNEQFF
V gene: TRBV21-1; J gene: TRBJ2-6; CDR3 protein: CASSSGDRIGSGANVLTF
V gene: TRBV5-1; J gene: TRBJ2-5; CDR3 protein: CASNRDSTQETQYF
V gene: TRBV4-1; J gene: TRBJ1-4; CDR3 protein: CASSPYRHRGEKLFF